This TCR beta chain was documented in a study of blood T cell repertoires in COVID-19. Original methodology: Quantification of nucleated cells was approximated via reference gene primer amplification. Libraries were prepared by immunoSEQ multiplex PCR; TCRdb keeps only in-frame clonotypes and omits some of them. V and J calls and clone size are as listed in that table; D and trimming were resolved from the DNA. The table has 130,000 or so clones, almost 90% seen once. CDR1 is SGHNT and CDR2 is YENEEA in the germline V gene. The CDR3 length is 17 residues. Trimming left V 3 bases short and J 4 bases short, with 18 bases between.

This chain connects TRBV11-3 to TRBJ2-2, with a weak D call TRBD1 (5 bases). Sample: peripheral blood. This sequence originates from a woman aged 60-75 years with acute or convalescent COVID-19. CDR3 DNA: TGTGCCAGCAGCTTTTCCTCTGACAGCCGCACCACCGGGGAGCTGTTTTTT. This gives the protein CASSFSSDSRTTGELFF.